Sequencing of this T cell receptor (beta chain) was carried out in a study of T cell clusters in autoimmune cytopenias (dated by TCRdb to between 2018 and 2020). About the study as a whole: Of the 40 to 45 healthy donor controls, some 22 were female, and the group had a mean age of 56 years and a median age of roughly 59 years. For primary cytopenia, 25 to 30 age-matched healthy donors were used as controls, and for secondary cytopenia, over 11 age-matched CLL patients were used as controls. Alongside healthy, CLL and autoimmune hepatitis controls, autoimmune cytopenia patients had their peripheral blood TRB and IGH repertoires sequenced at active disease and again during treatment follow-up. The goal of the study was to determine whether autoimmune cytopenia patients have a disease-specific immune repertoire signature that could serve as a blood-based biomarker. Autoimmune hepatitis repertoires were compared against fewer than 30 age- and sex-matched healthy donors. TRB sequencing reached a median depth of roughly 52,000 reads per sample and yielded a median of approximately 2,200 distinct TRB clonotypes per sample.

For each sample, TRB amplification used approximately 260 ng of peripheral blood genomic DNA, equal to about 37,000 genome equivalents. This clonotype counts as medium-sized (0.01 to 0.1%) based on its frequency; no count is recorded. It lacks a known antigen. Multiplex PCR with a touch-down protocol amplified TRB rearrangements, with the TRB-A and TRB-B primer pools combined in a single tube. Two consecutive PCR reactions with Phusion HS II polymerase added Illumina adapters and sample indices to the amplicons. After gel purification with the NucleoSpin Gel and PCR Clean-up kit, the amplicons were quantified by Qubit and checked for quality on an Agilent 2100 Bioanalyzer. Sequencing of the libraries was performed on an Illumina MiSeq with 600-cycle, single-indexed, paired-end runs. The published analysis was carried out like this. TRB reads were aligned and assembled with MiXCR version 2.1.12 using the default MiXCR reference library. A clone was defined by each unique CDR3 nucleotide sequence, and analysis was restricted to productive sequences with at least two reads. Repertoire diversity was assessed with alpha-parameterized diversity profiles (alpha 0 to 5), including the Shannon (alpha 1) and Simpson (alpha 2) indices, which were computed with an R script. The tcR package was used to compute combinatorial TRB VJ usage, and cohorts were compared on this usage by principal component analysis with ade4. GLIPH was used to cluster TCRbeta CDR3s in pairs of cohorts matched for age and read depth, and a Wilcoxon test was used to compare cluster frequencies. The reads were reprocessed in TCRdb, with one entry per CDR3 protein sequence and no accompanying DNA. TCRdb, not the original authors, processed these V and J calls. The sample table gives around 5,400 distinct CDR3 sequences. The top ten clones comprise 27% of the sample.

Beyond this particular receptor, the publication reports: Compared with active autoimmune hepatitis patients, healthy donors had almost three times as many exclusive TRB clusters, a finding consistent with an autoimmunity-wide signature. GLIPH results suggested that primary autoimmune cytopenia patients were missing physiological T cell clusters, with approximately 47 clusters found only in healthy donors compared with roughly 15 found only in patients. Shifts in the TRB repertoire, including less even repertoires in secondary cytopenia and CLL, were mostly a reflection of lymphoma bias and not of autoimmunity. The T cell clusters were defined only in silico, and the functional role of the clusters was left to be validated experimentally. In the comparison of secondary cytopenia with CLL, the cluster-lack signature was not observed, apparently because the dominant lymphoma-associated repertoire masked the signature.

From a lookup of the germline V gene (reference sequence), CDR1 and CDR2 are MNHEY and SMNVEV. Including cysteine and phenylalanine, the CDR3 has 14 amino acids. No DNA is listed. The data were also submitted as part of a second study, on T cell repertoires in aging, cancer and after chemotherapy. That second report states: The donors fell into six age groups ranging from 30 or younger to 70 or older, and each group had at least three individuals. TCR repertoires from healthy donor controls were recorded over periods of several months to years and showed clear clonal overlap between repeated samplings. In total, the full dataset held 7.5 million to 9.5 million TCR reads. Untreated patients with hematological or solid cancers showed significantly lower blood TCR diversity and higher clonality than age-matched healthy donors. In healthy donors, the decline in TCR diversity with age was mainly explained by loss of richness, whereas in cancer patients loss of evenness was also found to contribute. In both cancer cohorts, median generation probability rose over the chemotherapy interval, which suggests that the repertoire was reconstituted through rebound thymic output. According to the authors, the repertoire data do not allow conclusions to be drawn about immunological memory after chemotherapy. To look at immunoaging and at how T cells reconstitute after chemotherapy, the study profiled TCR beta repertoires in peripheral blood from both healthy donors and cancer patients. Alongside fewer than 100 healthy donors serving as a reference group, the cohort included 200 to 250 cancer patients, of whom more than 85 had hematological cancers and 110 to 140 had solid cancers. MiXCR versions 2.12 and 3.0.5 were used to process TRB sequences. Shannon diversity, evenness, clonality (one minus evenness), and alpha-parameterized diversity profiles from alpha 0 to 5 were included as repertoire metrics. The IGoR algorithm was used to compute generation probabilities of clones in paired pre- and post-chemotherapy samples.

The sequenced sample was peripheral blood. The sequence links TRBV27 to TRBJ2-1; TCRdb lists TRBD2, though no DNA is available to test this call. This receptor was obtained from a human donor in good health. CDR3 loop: CAISGGVGHNEQFF.